This TCR beta chain stems from a study of blood T cell repertoires in COVID-19. Looking at the study overall: Whether acute or convalescent, the COVID-19 samples came from the United States, Italy and Spain. T cells, B-cell-depleted T cells, or PBMCs supplied cDNA or gDNA.

CDR1 and CDR2 from the germline V gene are SGHTA and FQGNSA. Trimming removed 1 base from V and 6 bases from J, with 7 bases in between. This CDR3 is 13 amino acids long. The authors' processing: Estimation of nucleated cell counts was performed using reference gene primer amplification. TCRdb keeps only in-frame clones here, not all; method: immunoSEQ multiplex PCR. V, J and clone size are taken as reported in that table, and D and trimming were inferred from the DNA itself. The sample lists around 62,000 clones; around 85% were seen once. This clonotype was obtained from a man in his fifties or sixties with acute or convalescent COVID-19. This chain joins TRBV7-2 and TRBJ2-1; D possibly corresponds to TRBD1 (5 bases). Sequenced input: peripheral blood. In DNA, the CDR3 is TGTGCCAGCAGCTTAGGACAGACCAATGAGCAGTTCTTC. It specifies CASSLGQTNEQFF.